The 31 T cell receptor beta chains below were found in one sample sequenced in a study of blood T cells in healthy people across ages. Alongside a J-beta primer mix, a sample-barcoded 5' primer served in a second PCR lasting about 7 to 12 cycles. From the 5' RACE reads, TCRdb called clonotypes with MiXCR, one entry per CDR3 protein. Of some 370,000 distinct CDR3 sequences detected, about half appear once; the ten largest clones hold 50% to 65%. Source material: blood. The receptor source for this set is a man aged 60-69 years in good health.

The chain employs TRBV11-2 and TRBJ2-5, with a tentative D call TRBD1 (5 bases). The CDR3 consists of 16 residues. CDR1 and CDR2 from the germline V gene are SGHAT and FQNNGV. V gave up 4 bases and J gave up 0 bases, with 15 bases separating them. Here the CDR3 reads CASSSLGARYQETQYF. In DNA, the CDR3 is TGTGCCAGCAGCTCCCTAGGGGCACGGTACCAAGAGACCCAGTACTTC.

The rearrangement joins TRBV18 to TRBJ2-4; 7 bases line up with TRBD1. The better agreement between TRBJ2-7 and the DNA end casts doubt on the J call. This CDR3 contains 16 residues. CDR1 is KGHSH and CDR2 is LQKENI in the germline V gene. The CDR3 sequence: CASSKRGTAYSYEQYF. CDR3 nucleotide sequence: TGTGCCAGCTCAAAACGAGGGACAGCTTACTCCTACGAGCAGTACTTC.

Details on this clonotype: At one end, the junction sequence differs from germline, possibly due to a read error. The rearrangement links TRBV4-3 to TRBJ2-5, with unresolved D. Germline V CDR1 and CDR2: LGHNA, YSLEER. The CDR3 is made up of 15 amino acids. CDR3 in amino acids: CVSSRKLGDQETQYF. CDR3 nucleotide sequence: TGCGTCAGCAGCCGGAAACTTGGCGACCAAGAGACCCAGTACTTC.

This clonotype was observed a few times. The genes are TRBV2 and TRBJ2-5, with TRBD1 as a possible D gene (5 bases). Gene TRBJ2-7 matches the end of the DNA better, so the J call may be wrong. Germline V gene lookup returns CDR1 SNHLY and CDR2 FYNNEI. The CDR3 has 16 residues. The CDR3 loop reads CASSPPSAGNPYEQYF. The CDR3 nucleotides read TGTGCCAGCAGCCCGCCCTCAGCAGGGAACCCCTACGAGCAGTACTTC.

This chain uses TRBV20-1 with TRBJ2-7; D tentatively fits TRBD1 or TRBD2 (6 bases each). Trimming stripped 6 bases from V and 3 bases from J, with 15 bases between. Germline V gene lookup returns CDR1 DFQATT and CDR2 SNEGSKA (reference sequence). The CDR3 length is 13 residues. The CDR3 DNA is TGCAGTGCGGGGAGACAGGAGGGCTACGAGCAGTACTTC. Translating gives CSAGRQEGYEQYF.

The chain combines TRBV25-1 with TRBJ1-1; D remains unclear. The CDR3 consists of 13 residues. Germline lookup yields CDR1 MGHDK and CDR2 SYGVNS. V was shortened by 4 bases and J by 4 bases, with 10 bases between the two germline ends. CDR3 coding DNA: TGTGCCAGCAGTGCCTGGTTTGTCACTGAAGCTTTCTTT. It is translated as CASSAWFVTEAFF.

This clonotype was counted a few times. The chain recombines TRBV9 with TRBJ2-3; 9 bases agree with TRBD2. V dropped 0 bases and J dropped 2; count of bases not matched to a gene: 4. The CDR3 runs to 16 residues. The germline CDR1 and CDR2 sequences are SGDLS and YYNGEE. DNA for the CDR3: TGTGCCAGCAGCGTAGGTTCTAGCGGGATCACAGATACGCAGTATTTT. This codes for CASSVGSSGITDTQYF.

In its sample, this clonotype was seen a few times. This rearrangement joins TRBV2 to TRBJ2-1; the D is unclear. TRBJ2-7 explains the end of the DNA better; the J call may be wrong. The CDR3 runs to 16 residues. Per germline, CDR1 SNHLY and CDR2 FYNNEI. The CDR3 DNA sequence: TGTGCCAGACAAGATAGCCCACCAGCCCCCTACAATGAGCAGTACTTC. This encodes CARQDSPPAPYNEQYF.

This chain joins TRBV5-1 and TRBJ2-1; the D gene is possibly TRBD1 (6 bases). CDR3 size: 16 residues. The V gene lost 3 bases and the J gene lost 6 bases, with 19 bases spanning the gap. Germline loops: CDR1 SGHRS, CDR2 YFSETQ. The CDR3 spells CASSYSVQGFSNEQFF. The CDR3 DNA follows: TGCGCCAGCAGCTACTCCGTTCAGGGGTTTAGCAATGAGCAGTTCTTC.

There are a few counts of this clonotype. This chain uses TRBV10-1 with TRBJ1-2, with 10 bases that match TRBD1. Germline values: CDR1 WNHNN, CDR2 SYGVQD (reference sequence). Trimming removed 8 bases from V and 8 bases from J; junction bases left unmatched: 5. CDR3 length: 12 residues. In DNA, the CDR3 is TGCGCCAGCGGGGACAGGGGAAGAGGCTACACCTTC. Amino acid sequence: CASGDRGRGYTF.

The chain uses TRBV20-1 and TRBJ2-1; 10 bases are shared with TRBD2. CDR1 and CDR2 (germline): DFQATT, SNEGSKA (reference sequence). The CDR3 sequence is 17 residues long. Trimming cost V 5 bases and J 7 bases; bases outside gene matches: 17. The DNA of the CDR3 is TGCAGTGCTCAAGGACTCCCCGGGACTAGCGCGAATAATGAGCAGTTCTTC. Its translation: CSAQGLPGTSANNEQFF.

The CDR3 is CASSYRQRDIQYF. CDR3 bases: TGTGCCAGCAGTTACCGTCAACGAGACATTCAGTACTTC. This chain joins TRBV6-5 and TRBJ2-4; no clear D. Trimming stripped 2 bases from V and 8 bases from J, with 10 bases between. Germline V gives CDR1 MNHEY, CDR2 SVGAGI. This CDR3 spans 13 amino acids.

The chain is built from TRBV15 and TRBJ2-5; D ambiguous. The germline CDR1 and CDR2 sequences are LNHNV and YYDKDF (reference sequence). V gave up 2 bases and J gave up 1 base, with 11 bases separating them. CDR3 size: 15 residues. CDR3 bases: TGTGCCACCAGCAGACTCGGGCAGATCCAAGAGACCCAGTACTTC. Encoded protein: CATSRLGQIQETQYF.

CDR3 residues: CASIPGGAEANVLTF. The CDR3 region has the DNA TGTGCCAGCATCCCAGGGGGGGCTGAGGCCAACGTCCTGACTTTC. V gene TRBV7-9 combines with J gene TRBJ2-6, with D perhaps TRBD1 or TRBD2 (7 bases each). The germline V and J ends were trimmed by 7 bases and 6 bases, with 16 bases remaining between them. Germline CDR1 SEHNR, CDR2 FQNEAQ (reference sequence). There are 15 residues in the CDR3.

A single count supports this clonotype. This chain connects TRBV28 to TRBJ2-7, with 7 positions matching TRBD1. The CDR3 contains 14 residues. The junction had 8 bases not matched to a gene; V was cut back by 5 bases and J by 4 bases. The germline V gene encodes CDR1 MDHEN and CDR2 SYDVKM. CDR3 bases: TGTGCCAGCAGTCCGGACAGGATGGATTACGAGCAGTACTTC. It codes for CASSPDRMDYEQYF.

V usage is TRBV6-1 and J usage is TRBJ1-2; D uncertain. This CDR3 is built from 13 residues. Deletions cut 3 bases from V and 4 bases from J, with 9 bases between. Germline CDR1 reads MNHNS; CDR2 reads SASEGT. As DNA, the CDR3 is TGTGCCAGCAGTGACGCAACGGGCTATGGCTACACCTTC. This translates into CASSDATGYGYTF.

This clonotype has more than one count but fewer than ten. The chain recombines TRBV7-2 with TRBJ2-1; TRBD1 matches at 7 bases. Germline trimming cut 1 base from V and 4 bases from J; bases unmatched to any gene: 4. Germline V gene sequence: CDR1 SGHTA, CDR2 FQGNSA. The CDR3 spans 15 residues. The chain's CDR3 is CASSLVGDSYNEQFF. The CDR3 DNA follows: TGTGCCAGCAGCTTAGTGGGGGACAGTTACAATGAGCAGTTCTTC.

This clonotype was found a few times. The chain links TRBV10-3 to TRBJ2-7, with a tentative D call TRBD1 (5 bases). The CDR3 loop spans 14 amino acids. Germline CDR1 ENHRY, CDR2 SYGVKD. With 8 bases removed from V and 0 bases from J, the gap between germline ends came to 14 bases. The CDR3 DNA reads as TGTGCCATCGCGAGTCAAACAGGCTCCTACGAGCAGTACTTC. Translated, it gives CAIASQTGSYEQYF.

The V and J genes are TRBV29-1 and TRBJ2-3; D possibly corresponds to TRBD2 (6 bases). Germline V gives CDR1 SQVTM, CDR2 ANQGSEA. V was pared by 4 bases and J by 5 bases, with 7 bases between. The CDR3 runs to 11 residues. In DNA form, the CDR3 reads TGCAGCGTTGTGGGAGGAGATACGCAGTATTTT. It codes for CSVVGGDTQYF.

This chain uses TRBV6-2 or TRBV6-3 with TRBJ2-1, with D possibly TRBD2 on 6 matching bases. CDR3 length equals 20 residues. The germline V and J ends were trimmed by 5 bases and 0 bases, with 26 bases remaining between them. Germline values: CDR1 MNHEY, CDR2 SVGEGT. CDR3 DNA sequence: TGTGCCAGCAGTCCGTATGAAGTGGGATCTAGCGCAAGCTCCTACAATGAGCAGTTCTTC. Amino acids: CASSPYEVGSSASSYNEQFF.

This chain connects TRBV7-2 to TRBJ2-3; TRBD2 agrees at 11 bases. V gave up 5 bases and J gave up 0 bases; unmatched junction bases: 7. The CDR3 totals 17 residues. CDR1 SGHTA and CDR2 FQGNSA come from the germline V gene. CDR3 nucleotides: TGTGCCAGCAGCCTTCTAGCGGGGGGTATGAGCACAGATACGCAGTATTTT. Translation: CASSLLAGGMSTDTQYF.

The chain combines TRBV7-2 with TRBJ2-3; D might be TRBD2 (6 bases). This CDR3 contains 15 residues. Germline values: CDR1 SGHTA, CDR2 FQGNSA. Deletions cut 3 bases from V and 3 bases from J, with 13 bases between. This chain's CDR3 is CASSFGGIRTDTQYF. CDR3 bases: TGTGCCAGCAGCTTCGGGGGAATCAGGACAGATACGCAGTATTTT.

The gene calls are TRBV3-1 and TRBJ2-1; 8 bases map to TRBD1. V shed 6 bases, J shed 6 bases, and the junction held 10 bases outside the gene matches. CDR1 and CDR2 from the germline V gene are LGHDT and YNNKEL (reference sequence). The CDR3 is made up of 15 amino acids. Here the CDR3 reads CASSIGQGSGNEQFF. In DNA form, the CDR3 reads TGTGCCAGCAGTATCGGACAGGGTAGTGGCAATGAGCAGTTCTTC.

The rearrangement uses TRBV7-2 and TRBJ1-2, with 7 bases that match TRBD1. The CDR3 spans 14 residues. The V gene's germline CDR1 is SGHTA and CDR2 FQGNSA. V lost 5 bases to trimming and J lost 2 bases; unmatched junction nucleotides: 5. Here the CDR3 reads CASSQTGDNYGYTF. In nucleotides, the CDR3 is TGTGCCAGCAGCCAAACAGGGGACAACTATGGCTACACCTTC.

This clonotype appeared once. The rearrangement joins TRBV13 to TRBJ2-3; maybe TRBD1 (5 bases). The germline CDR1 and CDR2 sequences are PRHDT and FYEKMQ (reference sequence). V lost 3 bases, J lost 0 bases, and 10 bases lay in between. The CDR3 spans 15 residues. The CDR3 loop is CASSFRGSSTDTQYF. The CDR3 coding sequence is TGTGCCAGCAGCTTTAGGGGTTCTAGCACAGATACGCAGTATTTT.

The chain couples TRBV5-1 to TRBJ1-5; D not certain. Germline V gene sequence: CDR1 SGHRS, CDR2 YFSETQ. Trimming stripped 4 bases from V and 2 bases from J, with 10 bases between. The CDR3 consists of 14 residues. CDR3 in DNA: TGCGCCAGCAGCGGCGGGAGTGGCAATCAGCCCCAGCATTTT. Protein: CASSGGSGNQPQHF.

The V call is TRBV18, the J call TRBJ2-5, with TRBD1 identical over 8 bases. V lost 4 bases and J lost 2; bases outside the gene matches: 3. The CDR3 has 14 amino acids. Germline lookup yields CDR1 KGHSH and CDR2 LQKENI. This CDR3 reads CASSQRTGQETQYF. DNA for the CDR3: TGTGCCAGCTCACAAAGGACAGGGCAAGAGACCCAGTACTTC.

The chain uses TRBV7-2 and TRBJ2-1; unclear D gene. Germline V gene sequence: CDR1 SGHTA, CDR2 FQGNSA. This CDR3 comprises 15 residues. Trimming shortened V by 0 bases and J by 8 bases, and 14 bases separated the two germline ends. For the CDR3, the DNA is TGTGCCAGCAGCTTAGCTCAGCTACTTAGGGATGAGCAGTTCTTC. Residues: CASSLAQLLRDEQFF.

This CDR3 reads CASSPAQGRGSETQYF. DNA for the CDR3: TGTGCCAGCAGCCCCGCCCAGGGCAGGGGTTCGGAGACCCAGTACTTC. The chain combines TRBV6-5 with TRBJ2-5; tentative D call: TRBD1 (6 bases). In germline, CDR1 is MNHEY, CDR2 SVGAGI. The CDR3 sequence is 16 residues long. V lost 6 bases and J lost 5, with 22 bases in between.

Only a few counts were recorded for this clonotype. This chain joins TRBV20-1 and TRBJ2-5; 11 bases are shared with TRBD2. V gave up 2 bases and J gave up 5 bases; unmatched junction bases: 7. This CDR3 is built from 15 residues. Germline V gene data show CDR1 as DFQATT and CDR2 as SNEGSKA (reference sequence). CDR3 sequence reads: CSARILAGALETQYF. DNA for the CDR3: TGCAGTGCTAGAATACTAGCGGGGGCCCTGGAGACCCAGTACTTC.

The rearrangement joins TRBV20-1 to TRBJ2-3; 9 positions match TRBD1. Per the germline V gene, CDR1 is DFQATT and CDR2 is SNEGSKA (reference sequence). The V and J ends lost 3 bases and 2 bases, in that order; junction bases with no gene match: 6. This CDR3 is built from 15 residues. The CDR3 coding sequence is TGCAGTGCTAGTATGGGACAGGGATTCACAGATACGCAGTATTTT. Translating it yields CSASMGQGFTDTQYF.